This T cell receptor beta chain originates from a study of PD-1 blockade in classical Hodgkin lymphoma. Study-wide results and caveats: Complete responders entered with baseline diversity on par with newly diagnosed patients, the results showed. Reported baseline diversity: healthy donors highest, relapsed/refractory patients lowest.

This clone was found once. Antigen specificity is unknown. Specified time point: cycle 4 day 1 (C4D1), after 6 weeks of nivolumab. All trial patients relapsed after autologous stem cell transplantation. TCRdb keeps only in-frame clones here, not all; method: immunoSEQ multiplex PCR. The table shows under 35,000 clones, with under 75% occurring only once. This sample comprised peripheral blood mononuclear cells (PBMCs), obtained before the fourth cycle of nivolumab. The source is a human donor with classical Hodgkin lymphoma.

The CDR3 bases are TGCGCCAGCAGCTTGGAGGGGGACACCCGGGGCTACACCTTC. It translates to CASSLEGDTRGYTF. The genes are TRBV5-1 and TRBJ1-2; a possible D gene is TRBD1 (6 bases). Germline lookup yields CDR1 SGHRS and CDR2 YFSETQ. V gave up 0 bases and J gave up 8 bases, with 14 bases separating them. This CDR3 is built from 14 residues. Filled out from reference TRBV5-1 and TRBJ1-2, the complete variable domain reads KAGVTQTPRYLIKTRGQQVTLSCSPISGHRSVSWYQQTPGQGLQFLFEYFSETQRNKGNFPGRFSGRQFSNSRSEMNVSTLELGDSALYLCASSLEGDTRGYTFGSGTRLTVV.